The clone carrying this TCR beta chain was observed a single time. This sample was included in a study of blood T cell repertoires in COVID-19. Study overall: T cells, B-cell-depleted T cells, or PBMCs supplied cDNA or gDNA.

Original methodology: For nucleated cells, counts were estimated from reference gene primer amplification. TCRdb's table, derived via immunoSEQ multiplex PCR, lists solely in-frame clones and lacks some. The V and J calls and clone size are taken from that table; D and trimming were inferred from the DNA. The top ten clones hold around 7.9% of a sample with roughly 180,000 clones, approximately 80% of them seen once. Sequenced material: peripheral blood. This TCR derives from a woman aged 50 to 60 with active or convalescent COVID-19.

The CDR3: CASSMTGIGWREAFF. DNA for the CDR3: TGTGCCAGCAGCATGACGGGAATAGGGTGGCGGGAAGCTTTCTTT. The chain links TRBV11-1 to TRBJ1-1; D not certain. The CDR3 has 15 residues. CDR1 is SGHAT and CDR2 is FQDESV in the germline V gene (reference sequence). Trimming took 5 bases from V and 8 from J, leaving 21 bases between them. The complete variable domain, with remaining parts taken from reference TRBV11-1 and TRBJ1-1, reads EAEVAQSPRYKITEKSQAVAFWCDPISGHATLYWYRQILGQGPELLVQFQDESVVDDSQLPKDRFSAERLKGVDSTLKIQPAELGDSAMYLCASSMTGIGWREAFFGQGTRLTVV.